These 17 T cell receptor beta chains share one sample of origin, sequenced in a study of blood T cell repertoires in COVID-19. The table came from immunoSEQ multiplex PCR; TCRdb's copy has only in-frame clones and leaves some out. The top ten hold 2.5% to 3% of the sample, which has about 140,000 clones, roughly 85% seen once. The material sequenced was PBMCs or T cells enriched from blood (not recorded which). Receptors originate from a woman aged 50 to 60 who had recovered from COVID-19.

This clone was observed once. This sequence joins TRBV28 and TRBJ1-2; possibly TRBD1 for D (6 bases). V was cut by 5 bases and J by 7 bases, with 14 bases left in between. This CDR3 has 13 residues. The germline V gene has CDR1 MDHEN and CDR2 SYDVKM. For the CDR3, the DNA is TGTGCCAGCAGTCAACAACAGGGCTTTGGCTACACCTTC. This codes for CASSQQQGFGYTF.

V is TRBV19 and J is TRBJ2-7; D gene uncertain. Trimming took off 4 bases at V and 4 bases at J, with 11 bases between the two ends. CDR3 length: 13 amino acids. Germline CDR1 reads LNHDA; CDR2 reads SQIVND (reference sequence). The CDR3 DNA is TGTGCCAGTAGTAGAGGTCAGCAGTACGAGCAGTACTTC. Protein sequence: CASSRGQQYEQYF. Supplemented by reference TRBV19 and TRBJ2-7, the full variable domain reads DGGITQSPKYLFRKEGQNVTLSCEQNLNHDAMYWYRQDPGQGLRLIYYSQIVNDFQKGDIAEGYSVSREKKESFPLTVTSAQKNPTAFYLCASSRGQQYEQYFGPGTRLTVT.

This clone was seen once. As DNA, the CDR3 is TGTGCCAGCAGCCTACCGGGACAGGGGGGTGGCTACACCTTC. Translating it yields CASSLPGQGGGYTF. The V and J genes are TRBV3-1 (or the pseudogene TRBV3-2) and TRBJ1-2; 11 bases fit TRBD1. Germline CDR1 LGHDT, CDR2 YNNKEL (reference sequence). After removal of 4 bases from V and 7 bases from J, the junction contained 5 bases not matched to a gene. There are 14 residues in the CDR3.

The chain employs TRBV9 and TRBJ1-3; TRBD1 might be the D (6 bases). V dropped 4 bases and J dropped 2 bases, with 13 bases sitting between them. Germline V CDR1 and CDR2: SGDLS, YYNGEE. This CDR3 contains 15 residues. CDR3 sequence: CASSPRTAAGNTIYF. CDR3 sequence (DNA): TGTGCCAGCAGCCCAAGGACAGCGGCTGGAAACACCATATATTTT.

The rearrangement uses TRBV5-1 and TRBJ1-4; TRBD1 aligns across 9 bases. In germline, CDR1 is SGHRS, CDR2 YFSETQ. The CDR3 totals 15 residues. V shed 4 bases, J shed 5 bases, and the junction held 6 bases outside the gene matches. CDR3 protein: CASSDGQGTNEKLFF. DNA for the CDR3: TGCGCCAGCAGCGACGGACAGGGGACAAATGAAAAACTGTTTTTT. The full variable domain, in which reference TRBV5-1 and TRBJ1-4 provide the parts outside the CDR3, is KAGVTQTPRYLIKTRGQQVTLSCSPISGHRSVSWYQQTPGQGLQFLFEYFSETQRNKGNFPGRFSGRQFSNSRSEMNVSTLELGDSALYLCASSDGQGTNEKLFFGSGTQLSVL.

The genes are TRBV9 and TRBJ2-3; D gene unclear. Germline CDR1 reads SGDLS; CDR2 reads YYNGEE. The V gene lost 3 bases and the J gene lost 1 base, with 9 bases spanning the gap. The CDR3 length is 14 residues. The CDR3 region is CASSGPIGTDTQYF. Written as DNA, the CDR3 is TGTGCCAGCAGCGGCCCCATAGGCACAGATACGCAGTATTTT.

This chain joins TRBV18 and TRBJ1-2; 12 positions agree with TRBD1. The V and J ends lost 6 bases and 8 bases, in that order; junction bases with no gene match: 7. Germline CDR1 reads KGHSH; CDR2 reads LQKENI. This CDR3 region has 14 residues. For the CDR3, the DNA is TGTGCCAGCTCTCCCGGGACAGGGGGCGACGGCTACACCTTC. As protein: CASSPGTGGDGYTF.

The genes are TRBV3-1 (or the pseudogene TRBV3-2) and TRBJ1-2; 8 bases are shared with TRBD1. J gave up 4 bases and V 1 base, and 2 bases lay outside the gene matches. Germline assignment: CDR1 LGHDT and CDR2 YNNKEL (reference sequence). The CDR3 extends over 14 amino acids. The chain's CDR3 is CASSQGQGIYGYTF. Written as DNA, the CDR3 is TGTGCCAGCAGCCAAGGACAGGGGATCTATGGCTACACCTTC.

This clone was counted a single time. This sequence joins TRBV6-1 and TRBJ2-5; 11 positions match TRBD2. Losses at the gene ends were 4 bases for V and 5 bases for J; bases not matched to a gene: 9. The germline CDR1 and CDR2 sequences are MNHNS and SASEGT. CDR3 length equals 16 residues. The CDR3 DNA is TGTGCCAGCAGTGGCCGGACTAGCGGGTACGGTGAGACCCAGTACTTC. Translation: CASSGRTSGYGETQYF.

This clone was picked up a small number of times. This rearrangement joins TRBV3-1 (or the pseudogene TRBV3-2) to TRBJ1-3, with D hard to call. The germline V gene has CDR1 LGHDT and CDR2 YNNKEL (reference sequence). Trimming left V 8 bases short and J 2 bases short, with 4 bases between. The length of the CDR3 is 11 residues. CDR3 nucleotide sequence: TGTGCCAGCGCGGCTGGAAACACCATATATTTT. It codes for CASAAGNTIYF.

The V and J genes are TRBV10-1 and TRBJ1-1, with D hard to call. V gave up 4 bases and J gave up 1 base, with 10 bases separating them. Germline CDR1 WNHNN, CDR2 SYGVQD (reference sequence). The CDR3 loop spans 14 amino acids. The CDR3 reads CASSVNRANTEAFF. CDR3 in DNA: TGCGCCAGCAGTGTGAACAGAGCGAACACTGAAGCTTTCTTT.

The V gene is TRBV10-2, the J gene TRBJ2-2; 11 nucleotides align to TRBD2. V trimming: 3 bases; J trimming: 2 bases; junction bases outside the gene matches: 5. CDR1 and CDR2 from the germline V gene are WSHSY and SAAADI. This CDR3 has 17 amino acids. Here the CDR3 DNA reads TGCGCCAGCAGTGACCCAGGGACTAGCGGAAACACCGGGGAGCTGTTTTTT. As protein: CASSDPGTSGNTGELFF.

This clone has a count of ten or more. The chain is built from TRBV6-5 and TRBJ1-2; 9 bases map to TRBD1. V lost 7 bases to trimming and J lost 3 bases; unmatched junction nucleotides: 6. Germline V CDR1 and CDR2: MNHEY, SVGAGI. CDR3 length: 14 residues. The CDR3 DNA follows: TGTGCCAGCACCGCACAGGGGGCGGACTATGGCTACACCTTC. The encoded protein is CASTAQGADYGYTF.

The chain carries TRBV7-3 and TRBJ1-2, with 9 bases that match TRBD1. The ends lost 2 bases at V and 8 bases at J; junction bases unmatched: 9. CDR1 is SGHTA, CDR2 FQGTGA, per germline. The CDR3 runs 15 residues. CDR3 in DNA: TGTGCCAGCAGCTTAGGGGACAGGGAAGTTCAGGGCTACACCTTC. As protein: CASSLGDREVQGYTF. Full variable domain (remainder filled in from reference TRBV7-3 and TRBJ1-2): GAGVSQTPSNKVTEKGKYVELRCDPISGHTALYWYRQSLGQGPEFLIYFQGTGAADDSGLPNDRFFAVRPEGSVSTLKIQRTERGDSAVYLCASSLGDREVQGYTFGSGTRLTVV.

The chain couples TRBV7-9 to TRBJ2-3; the match to TRBD1 covers 8 bases. J lost 4 bases, V lost 6 bases, and 6 bases had no gene match. The germline V gene encodes CDR1 SEHNR and CDR2 FQNEAQ (reference sequence). This CDR3 contains 14 residues. CDR3: CASSRQGWADTQYF. CDR3 DNA sequence: TGTGCCAGCAGTCGACAGGGGTGGGCAGATACGCAGTATTTT.

V and J are TRBV2 and TRBJ1-3; the D gene is possibly TRBD1 (5 bases). The CDR3 runs to 13 residues. V lost 4 bases and J 3 bases, leaving 7 bases between the germline ends. Germline V gives CDR1 SNHLY, CDR2 FYNNEI. The CDR3 nucleotides read TGTGCCAGCAGTGGGGGACTTGGAAACACCATATATTTT. Protein: CASSGGLGNTIYF.

This clone has just a few counts. The J gene is TRBJ2-2, the V gene TRBV29-1, with D perhaps TRBD2 (6 bases). The V gene lost 6 bases and the J gene lost 2 bases, with 10 bases spanning the gap. The CDR3 runs 13 residues. CDR1 and CDR2 (germline): SQVTM, ANQGSEA. CDR3 sequence: CSVPGLNTGELFF. CDR3 sequence (DNA): TGCAGCGTACCGGGACTTAACACCGGGGAGCTGTTTTTT.